Below are 4 T cell receptor beta chains sequenced from a single sample in a study of cytomegalovirus exposure and HLA in healthy donors. The PCR had 60 Vbeta and 13 Jbeta primers. Produced via immunoSEQ multiplex PCR; TCRdb's table is partial and in-frame only. In the table there are about 170,000 clones, over 80% of which are singletons. Sequences were obtained from PBMCs. Receptor source: a girl aged 10-17 years in good health and CMV-seropositive.

The rearrangement joins TRBV5-1 to TRBJ1-5; 9 bases line up with TRBD1. V shed 4 bases and J 7 bases; nucleotides not matched to a gene: 6. The CDR3 contains 14 residues. Germline CDR1 SGHRS, CDR2 YFSETQ. CDR3 sequence: CASSPGTGSQPQHF. The DNA of the CDR3 is TGCGCCAGCAGCCCGGGGACAGGGAGCCAGCCCCAGCATTTT.

This chain links TRBV6-5 with TRBJ2-1, with D possibly being TRBD1 (6 bases). CDR1 is MNHEY, CDR2 SVGAGI, per germline. The ends were cut back, 2 bases at V and 4 bases at J, with 12 bases in the middle. The CDR3 is made up of 15 amino acids. The CDR3 DNA reads TGTGCCAGCAGTTACGGGGAACAGGGATACAATGAGCAGTTCTTC. This encodes CASSYGEQGYNEQFF.

The V and J genes are TRBV6-5 and TRBJ2-7, with 11 bases identical to TRBD1. Germline V gene lookup returns CDR1 MNHEY and CDR2 SVGAGI. Trimming removed 6 bases from V and 2 bases from J; junction bases left unmatched: 6. There are 15 residues in the CDR3. CDR3 in amino acids: CASSLGQGVTYEQYF. The CDR3 coding sequence is TGTGCCAGCAGCCTGGGACAGGGGGTAACCTACGAGCAGTACTTC.

Worth noting for this clone: Other DNA sequences in this specimen translate into the identical CDR3. The chain has TRBV29-1 and TRBJ1-1, with 10 bases fitting TRBD1. Germline CDR1 is SQVTM and CDR2 is ANQGSEA. V lost 4 bases and J lost 5; bases outside the gene matches: 10. CDR3 length: 15 amino acids. CDR3 nucleotides: TGCAGCGTTGGACAGGGGGCCACGCCGGAGACTGAAGCTTTCTTT. This codes for CSVGQGATPETEAFF.